This TCR beta chain emerged from a study of cytomegalovirus exposure and HLA in healthy donors. Primers: 60 Vbeta forward and 13 Jbeta reverse. Method: immunoSEQ multiplex PCR; TCRdb's copy keeps in-frame clones and lacks some. In the table there are about 65,000 clones, around 62% of which are singletons. V dropped 3 bases and J dropped 0 bases, with 5 bases sitting between them. Per germline, CDR1 GTSNPN and CDR2 SVGIG (reference sequence). The CDR3 length is 12 residues. The sequence came from a man under 40 in good health and CMV-seronegative. Sequences were obtained from PBMCs. The chain employs TRBV30 and TRBJ1-1; D is ambiguous. As DNA, the CDR3 is TGTGCCTGGAGCCAGGTGAACACTGAAGCTTTCTTT. This codes for CAWSQVNTEAFF.